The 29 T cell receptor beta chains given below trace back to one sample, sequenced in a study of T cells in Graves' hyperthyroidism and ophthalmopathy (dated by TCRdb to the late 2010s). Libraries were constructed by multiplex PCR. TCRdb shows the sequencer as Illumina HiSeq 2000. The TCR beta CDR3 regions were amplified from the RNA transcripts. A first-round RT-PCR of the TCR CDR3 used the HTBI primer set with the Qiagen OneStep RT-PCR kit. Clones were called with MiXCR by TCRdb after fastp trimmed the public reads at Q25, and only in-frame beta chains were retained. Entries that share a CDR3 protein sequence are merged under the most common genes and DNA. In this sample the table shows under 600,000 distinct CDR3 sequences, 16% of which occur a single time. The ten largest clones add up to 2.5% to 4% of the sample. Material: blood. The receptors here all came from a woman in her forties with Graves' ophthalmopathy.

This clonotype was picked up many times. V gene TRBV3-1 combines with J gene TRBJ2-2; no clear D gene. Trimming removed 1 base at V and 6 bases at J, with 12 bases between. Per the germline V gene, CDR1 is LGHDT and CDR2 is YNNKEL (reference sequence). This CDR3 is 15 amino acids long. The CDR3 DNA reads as TGTGCCAGCAGCCAAGTGCCAGGCCACGCCGGGGAGCTGTTTTTT. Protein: CASSQVPGHAGELFF.

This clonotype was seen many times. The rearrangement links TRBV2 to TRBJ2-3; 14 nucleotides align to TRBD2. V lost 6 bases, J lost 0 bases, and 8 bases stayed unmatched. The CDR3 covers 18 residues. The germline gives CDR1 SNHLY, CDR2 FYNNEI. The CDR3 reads CASRAGTSGSPSTDTQYF. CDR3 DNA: TGTGCCAGCAGGGCTGGGACTAGCGGGAGCCCAAGCACAGATACGCAGTATTTT.

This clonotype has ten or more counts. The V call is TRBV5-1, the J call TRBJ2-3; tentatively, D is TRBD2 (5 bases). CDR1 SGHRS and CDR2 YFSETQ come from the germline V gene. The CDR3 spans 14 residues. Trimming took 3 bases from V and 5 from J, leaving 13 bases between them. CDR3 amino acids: CASSWWETRDTQYF. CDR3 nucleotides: TGCGCCAGCAGCTGGTGGGAGACACGAGATACGCAGTATTTT.

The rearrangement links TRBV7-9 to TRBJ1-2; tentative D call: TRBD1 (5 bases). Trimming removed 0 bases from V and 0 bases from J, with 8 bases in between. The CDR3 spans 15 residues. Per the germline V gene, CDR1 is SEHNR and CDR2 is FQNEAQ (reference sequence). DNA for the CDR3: TGTGCCAGCAGCTTAGCGGGACGGTCTAACTATGGCTACACCTTC. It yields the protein CASSLAGRSNYGYTF. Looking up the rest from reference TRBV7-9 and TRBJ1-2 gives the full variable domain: DTGVSQNPRHKITKRGQNVTFRCDPISEHNRLYWYRQTLGQGPEFLTYFQNEAQLEKSRLLSDRFSAERPKGSFSTLEIQRTEQGDSAMYLCASSLAGRSNYGYTFGSGTRLTVV.

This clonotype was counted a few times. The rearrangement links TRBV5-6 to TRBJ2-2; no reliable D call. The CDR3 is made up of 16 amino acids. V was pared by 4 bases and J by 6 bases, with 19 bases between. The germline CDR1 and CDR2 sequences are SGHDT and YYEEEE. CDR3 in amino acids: CASSPDATSTAGELFF. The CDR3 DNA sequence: TGTGCCAGCAGCCCCGACGCGACCAGTACGGCCGGGGAGCTGTTTTTT.

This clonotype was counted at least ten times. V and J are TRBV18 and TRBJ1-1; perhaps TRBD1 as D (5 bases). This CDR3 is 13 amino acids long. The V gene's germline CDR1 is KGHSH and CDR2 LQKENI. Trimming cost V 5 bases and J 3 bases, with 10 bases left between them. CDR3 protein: CASSTSGYTEAFF. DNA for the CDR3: TGTGCCAGCTCAACGTCAGGGTACACTGAAGCTTTCTTT.

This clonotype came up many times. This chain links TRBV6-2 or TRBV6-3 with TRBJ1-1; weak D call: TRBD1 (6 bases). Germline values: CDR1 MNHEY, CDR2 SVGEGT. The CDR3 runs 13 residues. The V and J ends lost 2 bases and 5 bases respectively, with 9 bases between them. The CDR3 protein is CASSYRGRTEAFF. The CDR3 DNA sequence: TGTGCCAGCAGTTACAGGGGGAGGACTGAAGCTTTCTTT.

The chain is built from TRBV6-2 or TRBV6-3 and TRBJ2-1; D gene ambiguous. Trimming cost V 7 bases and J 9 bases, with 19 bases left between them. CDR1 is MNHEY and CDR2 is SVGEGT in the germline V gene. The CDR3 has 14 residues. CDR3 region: CASTRTQSAGEQFF. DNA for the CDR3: TGTGCCAGCACCAGGACCCAATCTGCCGGTGAGCAGTTCTTC.

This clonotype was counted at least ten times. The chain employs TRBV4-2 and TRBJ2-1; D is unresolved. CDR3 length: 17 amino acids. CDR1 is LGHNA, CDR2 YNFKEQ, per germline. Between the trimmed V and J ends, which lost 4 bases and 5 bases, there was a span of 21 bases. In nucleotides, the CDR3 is TGTGCCAGCAGCCCCCTCGCAGACTCACTACTGGACAATGAGCAGTTCTTC. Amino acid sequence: CASSPLADSLLDNEQFF.

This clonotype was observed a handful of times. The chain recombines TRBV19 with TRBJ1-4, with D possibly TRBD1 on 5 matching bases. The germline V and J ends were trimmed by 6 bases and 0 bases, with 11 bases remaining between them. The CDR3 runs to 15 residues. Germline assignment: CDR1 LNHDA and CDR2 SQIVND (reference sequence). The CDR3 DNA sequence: TGTGCCAGTAGAAAACTGACAGCAACTAATGAAAAACTGTTTTTT. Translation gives CASRKLTATNEKLFF.

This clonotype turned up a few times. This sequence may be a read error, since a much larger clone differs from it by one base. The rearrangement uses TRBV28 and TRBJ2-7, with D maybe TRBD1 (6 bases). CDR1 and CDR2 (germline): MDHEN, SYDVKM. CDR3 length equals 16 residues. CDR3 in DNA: TGTGCCGGCAGTTTAGGTTCAGGGGAGATCTCCTACGAGCAGTACTTC. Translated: CAGSLGSGEISYEQYF.

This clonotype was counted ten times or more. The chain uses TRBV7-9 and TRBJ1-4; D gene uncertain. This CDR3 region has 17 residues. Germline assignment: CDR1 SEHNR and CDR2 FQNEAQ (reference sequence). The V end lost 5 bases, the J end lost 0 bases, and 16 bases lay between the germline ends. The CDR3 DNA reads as TGTGCCAGCAGCGCGGGCCTTATTCTTCCAACTAATGAAAAACTGTTTTTT. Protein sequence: CASSAGLILPTNEKLFF.

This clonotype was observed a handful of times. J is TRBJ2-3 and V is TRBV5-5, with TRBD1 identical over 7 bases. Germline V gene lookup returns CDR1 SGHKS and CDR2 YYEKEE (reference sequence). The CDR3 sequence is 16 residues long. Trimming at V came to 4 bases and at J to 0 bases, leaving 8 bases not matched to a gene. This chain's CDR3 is CASSHGQAPSTDTQYF. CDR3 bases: TGTGCCAGCAGCCATGGACAGGCCCCTAGCACAGATACGCAGTATTTT.

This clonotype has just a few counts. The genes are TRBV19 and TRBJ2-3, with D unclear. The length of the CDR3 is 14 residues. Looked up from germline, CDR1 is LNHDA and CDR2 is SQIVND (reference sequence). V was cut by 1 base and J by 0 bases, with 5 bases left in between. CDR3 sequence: CASSIAVSTDTQYF. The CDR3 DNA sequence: TGTGCCAGTAGTATAGCGGTTAGCACAGATACGCAGTATTTT.

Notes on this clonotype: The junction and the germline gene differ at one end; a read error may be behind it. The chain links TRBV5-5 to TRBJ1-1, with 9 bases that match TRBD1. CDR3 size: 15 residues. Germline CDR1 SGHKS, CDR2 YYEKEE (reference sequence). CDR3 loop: CASTLGDRVNTEAFF. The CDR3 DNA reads TGTGCCAGCACCTTGGGGGACAGGGTGAACACTGAAGCTTTCTTT.

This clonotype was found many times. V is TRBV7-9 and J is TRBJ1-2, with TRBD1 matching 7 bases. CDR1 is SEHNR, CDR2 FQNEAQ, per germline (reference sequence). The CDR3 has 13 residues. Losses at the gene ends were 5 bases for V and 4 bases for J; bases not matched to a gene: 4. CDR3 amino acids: CASSVGQLYGYTF. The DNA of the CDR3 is TGTGCCAGCAGCGTGGGACAGCTCTATGGCTACACCTTC.

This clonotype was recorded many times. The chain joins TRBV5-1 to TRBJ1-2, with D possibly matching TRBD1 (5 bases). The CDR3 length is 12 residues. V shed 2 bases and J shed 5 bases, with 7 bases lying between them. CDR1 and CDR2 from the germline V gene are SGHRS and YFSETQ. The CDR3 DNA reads TGCGCCAGCAGCTTTTCAGGGTATGGCTACACCTTC. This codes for CASSFSGYGYTF. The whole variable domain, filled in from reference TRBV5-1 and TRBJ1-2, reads KAGVTQTPRYLIKTRGQQVTLSCSPISGHRSVSWYQQTPGQGLQFLFEYFSETQRNKGNFPGRFSGRQFSNSRSEMNVSTLELGDSALYLCASSFSGYGYTFGSGTRLTVV.

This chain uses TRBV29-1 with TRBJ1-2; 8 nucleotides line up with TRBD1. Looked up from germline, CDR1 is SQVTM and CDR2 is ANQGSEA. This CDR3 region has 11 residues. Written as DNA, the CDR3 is TGCAGGGGGACAGGACCATATGGCTACACCTTC. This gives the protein CRGTGPYGYTF.

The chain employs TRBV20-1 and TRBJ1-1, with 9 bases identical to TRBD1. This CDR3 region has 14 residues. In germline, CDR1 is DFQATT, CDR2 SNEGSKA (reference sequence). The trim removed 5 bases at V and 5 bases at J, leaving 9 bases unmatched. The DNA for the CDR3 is TGCAGTGCTTCCCCGGGGACAGGGCGGACTGAAGCTTTCTTT. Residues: CSASPGTGRTEAFF.

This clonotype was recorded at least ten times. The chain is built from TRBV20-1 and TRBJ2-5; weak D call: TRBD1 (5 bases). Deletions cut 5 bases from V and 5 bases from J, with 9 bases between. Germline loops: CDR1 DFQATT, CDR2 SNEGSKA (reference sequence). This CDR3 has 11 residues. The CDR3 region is CSAGPGETQYF. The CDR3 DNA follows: TGCAGTGCTGGGCCAGGGGAGACCCAGTACTTC.

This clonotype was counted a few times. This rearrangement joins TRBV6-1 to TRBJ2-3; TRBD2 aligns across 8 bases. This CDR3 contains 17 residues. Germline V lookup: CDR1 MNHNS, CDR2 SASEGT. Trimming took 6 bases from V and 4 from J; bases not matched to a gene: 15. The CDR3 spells CASRDLGRGANPDTQYF. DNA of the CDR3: TGTGCCAGCAGAGACTTAGGGCGGGGGGCGAACCCAGATACGCAGTATTTT.

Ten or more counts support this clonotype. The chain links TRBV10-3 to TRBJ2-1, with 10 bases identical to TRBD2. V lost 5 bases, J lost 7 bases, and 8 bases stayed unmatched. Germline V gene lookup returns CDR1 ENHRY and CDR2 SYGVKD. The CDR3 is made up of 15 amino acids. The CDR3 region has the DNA TGTGCCATCAGTTTGGCGAGCGGGAGGGGAAATGAGCAGTTCTTC. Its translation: CAISLASGRGNEQFF.

The CDR3 region has the DNA TGTGCCAGCAGCCAAACAAGACAGGACAGAATCGGAAACACCATATATTTT. This translates into CASSQTRQDRIGNTIYF. The chain has TRBV3-1 and TRBJ1-3, with D maybe TRBD1 (6 bases). V was trimmed by 2 bases and J by 4 bases, leaving 18 bases between them. The CDR3 is made up of 17 amino acids. Germline V gene data show CDR1 as LGHDT and CDR2 as YNNKEL (reference sequence).

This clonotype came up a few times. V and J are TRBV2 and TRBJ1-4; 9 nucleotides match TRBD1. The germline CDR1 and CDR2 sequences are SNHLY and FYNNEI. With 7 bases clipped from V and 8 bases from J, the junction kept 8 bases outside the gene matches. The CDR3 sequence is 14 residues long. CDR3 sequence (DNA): TGTGCCAGCAACTCGGACAGGGGCCGGGAAAAACTGTTTTTT. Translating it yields CASNSDRGREKLFF.

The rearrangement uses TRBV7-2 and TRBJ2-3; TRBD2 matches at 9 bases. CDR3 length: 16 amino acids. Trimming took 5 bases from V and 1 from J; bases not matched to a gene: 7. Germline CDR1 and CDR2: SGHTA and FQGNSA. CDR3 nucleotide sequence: TGTGCCAGCAGCCAAGAAATAGCGGGGGGCACAGATACGCAGTATTTT. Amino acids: CASSQEIAGGTDTQYF.

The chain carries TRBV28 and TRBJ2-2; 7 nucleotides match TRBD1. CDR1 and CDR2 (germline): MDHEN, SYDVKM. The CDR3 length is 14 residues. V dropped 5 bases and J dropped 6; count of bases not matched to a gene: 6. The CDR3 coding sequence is TGTGCCAGCAGTCGAGGGGGCTTCGCCGGGGAGCTGTTTTTT. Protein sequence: CASSRGGFAGELFF.

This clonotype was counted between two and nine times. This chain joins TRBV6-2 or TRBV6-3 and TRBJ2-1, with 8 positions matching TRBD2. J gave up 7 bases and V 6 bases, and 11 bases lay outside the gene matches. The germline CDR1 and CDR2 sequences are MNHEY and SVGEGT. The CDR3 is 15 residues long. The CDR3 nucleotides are TGTGCCAGCAGCCAGGAGAGCGGGGGCCGGAATGAGCAGTTCTTC. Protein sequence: CASSQESGGRNEQFF.

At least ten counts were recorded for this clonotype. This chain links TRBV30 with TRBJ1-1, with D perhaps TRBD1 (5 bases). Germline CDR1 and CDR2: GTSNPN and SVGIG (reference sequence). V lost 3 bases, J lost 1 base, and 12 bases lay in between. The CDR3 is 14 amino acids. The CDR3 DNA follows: TGTGCCTGGAGGGGGAAGGGACGGAACACTGAAGCTTTCTTT. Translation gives CAWRGKGRNTEAFF.

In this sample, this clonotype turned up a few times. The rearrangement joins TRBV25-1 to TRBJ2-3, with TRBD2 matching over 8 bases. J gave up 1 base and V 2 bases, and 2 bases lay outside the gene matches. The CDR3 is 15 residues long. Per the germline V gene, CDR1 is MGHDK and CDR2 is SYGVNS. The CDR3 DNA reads TGTGCCAGCAGTGAAGCGGGGGGCGGCACAGATACGCAGTATTTT. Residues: CASSEAGGGTDTQYF.